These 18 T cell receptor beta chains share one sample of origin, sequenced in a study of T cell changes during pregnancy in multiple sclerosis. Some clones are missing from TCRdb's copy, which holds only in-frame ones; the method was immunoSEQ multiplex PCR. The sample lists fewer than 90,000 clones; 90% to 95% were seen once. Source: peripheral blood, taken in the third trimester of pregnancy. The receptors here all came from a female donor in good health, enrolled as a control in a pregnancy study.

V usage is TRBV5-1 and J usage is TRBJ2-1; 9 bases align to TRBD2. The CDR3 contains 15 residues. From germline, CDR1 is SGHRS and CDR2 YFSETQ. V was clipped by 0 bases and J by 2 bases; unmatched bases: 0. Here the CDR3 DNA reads TGCGCCAGCAGCTTGGCTAGCGGGGCCTACAATGAGCAGTTCTTC. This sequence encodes CASSLASGAYNEQFF.

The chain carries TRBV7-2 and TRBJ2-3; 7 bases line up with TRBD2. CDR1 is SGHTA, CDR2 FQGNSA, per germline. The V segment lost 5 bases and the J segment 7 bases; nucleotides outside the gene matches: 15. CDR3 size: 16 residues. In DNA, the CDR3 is TGTGCCAGCAGCCCAAGGGGTGGACTAGGCTCCAATACGCAGTATTTT. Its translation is CASSPRGGLGSNTQYF.

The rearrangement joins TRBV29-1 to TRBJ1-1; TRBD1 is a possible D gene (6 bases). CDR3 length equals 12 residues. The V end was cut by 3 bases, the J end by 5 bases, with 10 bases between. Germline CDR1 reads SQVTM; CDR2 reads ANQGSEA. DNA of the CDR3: TGCAGCGTTGAGAGAGGGGGAACTGAAGCTTTCTTT. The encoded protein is CSVERGGTEAFF.

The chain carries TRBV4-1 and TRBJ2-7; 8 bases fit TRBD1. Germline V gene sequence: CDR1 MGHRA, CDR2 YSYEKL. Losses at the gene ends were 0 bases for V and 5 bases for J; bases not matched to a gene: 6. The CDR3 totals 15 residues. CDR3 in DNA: TGCGCCAGCAGCCAAGAGGGACAGGCCGTGGACGAGCAGTACTTC. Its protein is CASSQEGQAVDEQYF.

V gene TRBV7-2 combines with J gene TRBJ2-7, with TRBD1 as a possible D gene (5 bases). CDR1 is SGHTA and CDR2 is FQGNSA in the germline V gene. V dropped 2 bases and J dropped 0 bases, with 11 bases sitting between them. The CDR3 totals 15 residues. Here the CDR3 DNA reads TGTGCCAGCAGCTTAACAGGCCTGAGCTCCTACGAGCAGTACTTC. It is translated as CASSLTGLSSYEQYF.

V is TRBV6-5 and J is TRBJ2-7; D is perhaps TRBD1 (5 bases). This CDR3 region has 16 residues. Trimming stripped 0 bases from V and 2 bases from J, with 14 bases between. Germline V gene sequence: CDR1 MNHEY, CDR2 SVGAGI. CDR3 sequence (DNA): TGTGCCAGCAGTTACTCGAGTTTTGCGGACACCTACGAGCAGTACTTC. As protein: CASSYSSFADTYEQYF.

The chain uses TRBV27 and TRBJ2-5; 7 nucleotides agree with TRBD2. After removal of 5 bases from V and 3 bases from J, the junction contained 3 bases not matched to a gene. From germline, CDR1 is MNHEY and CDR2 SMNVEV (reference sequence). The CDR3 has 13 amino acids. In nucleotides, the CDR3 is TGTGCCAGCAGTCCACTAGCGAAAGAGACCCAGTACTTC. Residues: CASSPLAKETQYF.

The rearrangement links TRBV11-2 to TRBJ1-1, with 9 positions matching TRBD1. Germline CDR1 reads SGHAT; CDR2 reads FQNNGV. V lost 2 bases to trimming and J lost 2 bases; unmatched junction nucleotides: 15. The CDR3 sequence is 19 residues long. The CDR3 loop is CASSLRVRGRTGENTEAFF. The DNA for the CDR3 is TGTGCCAGCAGCTTAAGAGTTCGTGGGAGGACAGGGGAAAACACTGAAGCTTTCTTT.

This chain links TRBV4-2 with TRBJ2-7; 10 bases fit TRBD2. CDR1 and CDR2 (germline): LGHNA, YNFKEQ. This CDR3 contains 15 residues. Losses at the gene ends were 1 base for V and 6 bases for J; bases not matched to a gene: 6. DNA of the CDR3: TGTGCCAGCAGCCAAGGGAGCGGGAGGGCCGTCGAGCAGTACTTC. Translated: CASSQGSGRAVEQYF.

As DNA, the CDR3 is TGTGCCAGCAGCGCCCGACTAGCGGGAGGAGATACGCAGTATTTT. Translation: CASSARLAGGDTQYF. The chain links TRBV7-9 to TRBJ2-3; TRBD2 aligns across 13 bases. Germline CDR1 SEHNR, CDR2 FQNEAQ (reference sequence). The CDR3 extends over 15 amino acids. V was pared by 5 bases and J by 5 bases, with 4 bases of the junction left unmatched.

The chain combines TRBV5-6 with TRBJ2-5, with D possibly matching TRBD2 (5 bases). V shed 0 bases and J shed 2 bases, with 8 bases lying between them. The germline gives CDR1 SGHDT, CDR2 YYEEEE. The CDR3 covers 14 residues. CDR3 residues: CASSLGTLQETQYF. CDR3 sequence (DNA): TGTGCCAGCAGCTTGGGGACTCTTCAAGAGACCCAGTACTTC.

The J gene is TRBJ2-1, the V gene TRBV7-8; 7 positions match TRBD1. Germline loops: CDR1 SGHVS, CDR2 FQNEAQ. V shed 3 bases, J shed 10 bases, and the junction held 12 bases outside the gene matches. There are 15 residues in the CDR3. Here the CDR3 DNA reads TGTGCCAGCAGCTTCCCGGGACAGACGTTATTGGAGCAGTTCTTC. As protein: CASSFPGQTLLEQFF.

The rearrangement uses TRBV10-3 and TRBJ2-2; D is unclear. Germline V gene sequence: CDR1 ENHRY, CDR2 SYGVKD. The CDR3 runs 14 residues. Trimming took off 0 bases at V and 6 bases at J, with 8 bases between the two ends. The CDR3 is CAISESVGAGELFF. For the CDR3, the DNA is TGTGCCATCAGTGAGTCGGTTGGAGCCGGGGAGCTGTTTTTT.

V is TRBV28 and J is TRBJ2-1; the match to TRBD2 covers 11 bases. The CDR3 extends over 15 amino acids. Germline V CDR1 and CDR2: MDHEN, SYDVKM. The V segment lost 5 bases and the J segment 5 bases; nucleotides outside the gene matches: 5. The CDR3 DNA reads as TGTGCCAGCAGTAATAGCGGGAGGGAAAACAATGAGCAGTTCTTC. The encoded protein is CASSNSGRENNEQFF. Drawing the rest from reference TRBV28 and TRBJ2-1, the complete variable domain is DVKVTQSSRYLVKRTGEKVFLECVQDMDHENMFWYRQDPGLGLRLIYFSYDVKMKEKGDIPEGYSVSREKKERFSLILESASTNQTSMYLCASSNSGRENNEQFFGPGTRLTVL.

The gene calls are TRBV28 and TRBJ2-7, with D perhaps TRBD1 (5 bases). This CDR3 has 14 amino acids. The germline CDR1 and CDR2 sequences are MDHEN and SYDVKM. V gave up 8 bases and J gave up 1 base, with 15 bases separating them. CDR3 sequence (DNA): TGTGCCAGCGGACCTATAGACAGATCCTACGAGCAGTACTTC. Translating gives CASGPIDRSYEQYF.

CDR3 nucleotide sequence: TGTGCCAGCAGTTCCGGACAGGACGACACCGGGGAGCTGTTTTTT. Residues: CASSSGQDDTGELFF. This chain joins TRBV28 and TRBJ2-2; 7 bases align to TRBD1. The CDR3 contains 15 residues. Germline V lookup: CDR1 MDHEN, CDR2 SYDVKM. V lost 4 bases and J lost 3; bases outside the gene matches: 5.

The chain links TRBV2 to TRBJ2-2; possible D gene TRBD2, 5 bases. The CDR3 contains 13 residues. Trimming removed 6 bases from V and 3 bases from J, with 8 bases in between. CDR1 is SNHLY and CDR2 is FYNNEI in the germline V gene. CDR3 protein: CASRQDYTGELFF. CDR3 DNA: TGTGCCAGCAGGCAGGACTACACCGGGGAGCTGTTTTTT.

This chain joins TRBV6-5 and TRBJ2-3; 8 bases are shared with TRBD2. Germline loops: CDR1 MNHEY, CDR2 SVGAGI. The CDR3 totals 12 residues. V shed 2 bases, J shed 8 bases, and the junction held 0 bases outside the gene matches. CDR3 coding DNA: TGTGCCAGCAGTTACCGGGAGGGTACGCAGTATTTT. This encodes CASSYREGTQYF.